One sample yielded the 17 T cell receptor beta chains listed below, sequenced in a study of blood T cell repertoires in COVID-19. Measured with immunoSEQ multiplex PCR; TCRdb has only the in-frame clones, and not every one. The sample has more than 150,000 clones; roughly nine tenths are singletons. The material sequenced was peripheral blood. The receptors here all came from a man aged 65 to 79 with active or convalescent COVID-19.

V and J are TRBV7-2 and TRBJ1-4; D remains ambiguous. This CDR3 comprises 15 residues. CDR1 is SGHTA and CDR2 is FQGNSA in the germline V gene. Trimming took 5 bases from V and 7 from J, leaving 17 bases between them. CDR3 sequence (DNA): TGTGCCAGCAGCCCCCTGGCGGGGTTGAGTGAAAAACTGTTTTTT. It is translated as CASSPLAGLSEKLFF. The full variable domain, rest sourced from reference TRBV7-2 and TRBJ1-4, is GAGVSQSPSNKVTEKGKDVELRCDPISGHTALYWYRQSLGQGLEFLIYFQGNSAPDKSGLPSDRFSAERTGGSVSTLTIQRTQQEDSAVYLCASSPLAGLSEKLFFGSGTQLSVL.

This chain uses TRBV24-1 with TRBJ1-5; D is unclear. The V gene's germline CDR1 is KGHDR and CDR2 SFDVKD. V gave up 3 bases and J gave up 0 bases, with 8 bases separating them. CDR3 length: 15 amino acids. The CDR3 DNA sequence: TGTGCCACCAGTGATACCAGATTTAGCAATCAGCCCCAGCATTTT. Amino acids: CATSDTRFSNQPQHF.

The chain uses TRBV29-1 and TRBJ2-5; possible D gene TRBD2, 5 bases. Per the germline V gene, CDR1 is SQVTM and CDR2 is ANQGSEA. Trimming left V 7 bases short and J 0 bases short, with 9 bases between. The CDR3 has 12 amino acids. The CDR3 DNA reads TGCAGCGGGACTGGTTACCAAGAGACCCAGTACTTC. Its translation: CSGTGYQETQYF.

The chain has TRBV18 and TRBJ1-4, with 11 bases identical to TRBD1. Trimming removed 3 bases from V and 7 bases from J; junction bases left unmatched: 7. The V gene's germline CDR1 is KGHSH and CDR2 LQKENI. The CDR3 spans 16 residues. The CDR3 loop is CASSPLGQGAGEKLFF. In DNA, the CDR3 is TGTGCCAGCTCACCTTTAGGACAGGGGGCCGGTGAAAAACTGTTTTTT.

This clone was seen a single time. This chain connects TRBV7-9 to TRBJ2-1; the D is unclear. The CDR3 length is 14 residues. The ends were cut back, 6 bases at V and 10 bases at J, with 19 bases in the middle. Germline V gene sequence: CDR1 SEHNR, CDR2 FQNEAQ (reference sequence). CDR3 sequence (DNA): TGTGCCAGCAGTCCTAATATCCTACGTGAAGAGCAGTTCTTC. Its protein product is CASSPNILREEQFF.

The chain combines TRBV6-5 with TRBJ1-1; a weak D match, TRBD1 (5 bases). CDR1 and CDR2 (germline): MNHEY, SVGAGI. Trimming removed 8 bases at V and 2 bases at J, with 9 bases between. The CDR3 totals 12 residues. CDR3 coding DNA: TGTGCCAGCCGGGGGTCCAACACTGAAGCTTTCTTT. It encodes CASRGSNTEAFF.

The CDR3, as DNA: TGCGCCAGCAGCCCGCGGGCGGGGAGCGGGGGTAATGAAAAACTGTTTTTT. Amino acids: CASSPRAGSGGNEKLFF. The chain combines TRBV4-3 with TRBJ1-4, with D perhaps TRBD1 (5 bases). The CDR3 consists of 17 residues. V was trimmed by 4 bases and J by 4 bases, leaving 19 bases between them. Germline V gives CDR1 LGHNA, CDR2 YSLEER.

V gene TRBV28 combines with J gene TRBJ2-7; a weak D match, TRBD1 (5 bases). The CDR3 has 15 amino acids. Germline V CDR1 and CDR2: MDHEN, SYDVKM. V was pared by 4 bases and J by 3 bases, with 16 bases between. The DNA for the CDR3 is TGTGCCAGCAGTTCCCGACAGTTAGGTGTCTACGAGCAGTACTTC. Its translation is CASSSRQLGVYEQYF.

V usage is TRBV2 and J usage is TRBJ1-3; TRBD1 is a possible D gene (5 bases). CDR1 is SNHLY, CDR2 FYNNEI, per germline. The CDR3 is 16 residues long. V lost 7 bases to trimming and J lost 0 bases, with 16 bases between them. The CDR3 bases are TGTGCCAGCAAGGGGTTGGGCAACCGCTCTGGAAACACCATATATTTT. The encoded protein is CASKGLGNRSGNTIYF.

Written as DNA, the CDR3 is TGTGCCAGCAGGCGGGGGAGCTCCTACGAGCAGTACTTC. Encoded protein: CASRRGSSYEQYF. The chain is built from TRBV2 and TRBJ2-7, with 7 nucleotides matching TRBD2. The germline V gene has CDR1 SNHLY and CDR2 FYNNEI. This CDR3 has 13 residues. Losses at the gene ends were 6 bases for V and 0 bases for J; bases not matched to a gene: 2.

CDR3 DNA sequence: TGTGCTAGTAGCGGCGGGGGCAATCAGCCCCAGCATTTT. It specifies CASSGGGNQPQHF. V gene TRBV12-5 combines with J gene TRBJ1-5; D unclear. This CDR3 contains 13 residues. The V gene's germline CDR1 is LGHNT and CDR2 FRNRAP. V was pared by 8 bases and J by 2 bases, with 10 bases between.

The chain is built from TRBV27 and TRBJ1-1; maybe TRBD1 (5 bases). V was cut by 8 bases and J by 5 bases, with 18 bases left in between. Germline-derived CDR1 and CDR2 are MNHEY and SMNVEV (reference sequence). The CDR3 has 14 residues. The DNA of the CDR3 is TGTGCCAGCGGCCCAAGGGGCCAACTTACTGAAGCTTTCTTT. It is translated as CASGPRGQLTEAFF.

The J gene is TRBJ1-2, the V gene TRBV6-2 or TRBV6-3; possibly TRBD1 for D (5 bases). This CDR3 comprises 13 residues. Trimming removed 2 bases at V and 5 bases at J, with 9 bases between. Germline loops: CDR1 MNHEY, CDR2 SVGEGT. The CDR3 region has the DNA TGTGCCAGCAGTTACGGGGGGTCGTATGGCTACACCTTC. Translating it yields CASSYGGSYGYTF.

The rearrangement uses TRBV6-1 and TRBJ2-1; 9 bases agree with TRBD2. Germline loops: CDR1 MNHNS, CDR2 SASEGT. V gave up 4 bases and J gave up 0 bases; unmatched junction bases: 10. The CDR3 has 18 amino acids. The chain's CDR3 is CASSVGLAERSSYNEQFF. DNA of the CDR3: TGTGCCAGCAGTGTGGGACTAGCAGAAAGGAGCTCCTACAATGAGCAGTTCTTC.

The V call is TRBV7-2, the J call TRBJ1-2, with a tentative D call TRBD1 (5 bases). CDR1 is SGHTA and CDR2 is FQGNSA in the germline V gene. The CDR3 extends over 19 amino acids. Trimming left V 1 base short and J 8 bases short, with 29 bases between. CDR3 coding DNA: TGTGCCAGCAGCTTAGTCTGGGCCCCGGGCGGGGGAGGGGTTAAGGGCTACACCTTC. Its translation: CASSLVWAPGGGGVKGYTF.

The J gene is TRBJ1-2, the V gene TRBV19; 8 positions match TRBD1. The CDR3 length is 13 residues. Per germline, CDR1 LNHDA and CDR2 SQIVND (reference sequence). J lost 8 bases, V lost 5 bases, and 7 bases had no gene match. The CDR3 DNA follows: TGTGCCAGTAGTCCGACAGGGGTATCGGGCTACACCTTC. It specifies CASSPTGVSGYTF. The complete variable domain, with remaining parts taken from reference TRBV19 and TRBJ1-2, reads DGGITQSPKYLFRKEGQNVTLSCEQNLNHDAMYWYRQDPGQGLRLIYYSQIVNDFQKGDIAEGYSVSREKKESFPLTVTSAQKNPTAFYLCASSPTGVSGYTFGSGTRLTVV.

V and J are TRBV11-3 and TRBJ1-1; possible D gene TRBD1, 5 bases. V gave up 1 base and J gave up 4 bases, with 10 bases separating them. Germline CDR1 and CDR2: SGHNT and YENEEA. The CDR3 consists of 14 residues. CDR3: CASSLVGEGTEAFF. The DNA of the CDR3 is TGTGCCAGCAGCTTAGTGGGGGAGGGCACTGAAGCTTTCTTT.